The subject of this entry is one T cell receptor beta chain. The data were taken from a study of cytomegalovirus exposure and HLA in healthy donors. Trimming removed 0 bases from V and 5 bases from J, with 14 bases in between. Germline V gives CDR1 SGHDT, CDR2 YYEEEE. This CDR3 contains 15 residues. With 60 Vbeta and 13 Jbeta primers, the PCR was carried out. As processed by the authors: Later work found 65 million to 90 million unique TCR beta chains, with about 10 million shared. Data came from immunoSEQ multiplex PCR; TCRdb stores just in-frame clones and leaves some out. That table supplies the V and J calls and clone size; D and trimming were determined from the DNA. The table has around 180,000 clones, over 60% seen once.

J is TRBJ1-1 and V is TRBV5-6, with a possible D match to TRBD1 (5 bases). Sequencing input: PBMCs. This TCR was recovered from a woman in her thirties or forties in good health and CMV-seronegative. CDR3 sequence reads: CASSLDIGDRTEAFF. CDR3 DNA: TGTGCCAGCAGCTTGGATATAGGGGATAGAACTGAAGCTTTCTTT.